This is a list of T cell receptor beta chains from one sample in a study of cytomegalovirus exposure and HLA in healthy donors. TCRdb keeps only in-frame clones here, not all; method: immunoSEQ multiplex PCR. The table has about 120,000 clones, about 96% seen once; the top ten hold 1.5% to 2%. Sequencing was done on a sample of PBMCs. These receptors all stem from a man aged 18 to 29 in good health and CMV-seronegative. CDR3s include the opening cysteine and the closing phenylalanine or tryptophan. The order of the fields is V gene, CDR3 length, D gene, J gene, clone size, CDR3 protein, CDR3 DNA. D genes are given only for firm matches. Clone size is shown for a subset of rows, as once, few, many or a class of expanded clone.

TRBV28	14	.	TRBJ2-2	.	CASSTDSNTGELFF	TGTGCCAGCAGCACAGATTCGAACACCGGGGAGCTGTTTTTT
TRBV5-1	19	.	TRBJ1-1	few	CASSLDGGPGITMDTEAFF	TGCGCCAGCAGCTTGGACGGGGGACCAGGGATAACAATGGACACTGAAGCTTTCTTT
TRBV25-1	11	TRBD1	TRBJ1-1	.	CASGTGGPAFF	TGTGCCAGCGGGACAGGGGGCCCCGCTTTCTTT
TRBV27	17	TRBD1	TRBJ1-4	.	CASSPTGGIGVGEKLFF	TGTGCCAGCAGTCCGACAGGGGGTATCGGAGTGGGTGAAAAACTGTTTTTT
TRBV5-1	14	TRBD2	TRBJ2-7	.	CASSLGTSGYEQYF	TGCGCCAGCAGCTTAGGGACTAGCGGCTACGAGCAGTACTTC
TRBV11-2	16	.	TRBJ2-7	.	CASSTLTDSLSYEQYF	TGTGCCAGCAGCACTTTAACGGACAGCCTCTCCTACGAGCAGTACTTC
TRBV28	17	TRBD2	TRBJ2-3	.	CASSQELAGAYTDTQYF	TGTGCCAGCAGTCAGGAGCTAGCGGGAGCCTACACAGATACGCAGTATTTT
TRBV28	11	.	TRBJ1-2	.	CASRYLRGYTF	TGTGCCAGCAGATATTTGAGGGGCTACACCTTC
TRBV27	14	TRBD1	TRBJ1-5	.	CASSGQGYNQPQHF	TGTGCCAGCAGTGGACAGGGCTACAATCAGCCCCAGCATTTT
TRBV7-9	14	.	TRBJ2-5	.	CASSPGPLTETQYF	TGTGCCAGCAGCCCAGGGCCCTTGACGGAGACCCAGTACTTC
TRBV6-5	14	TRBD1	TRBJ2-1	.	CASSLVGGNNEQFF	TGTGCCAGCAGTTTGGTAGGGGGCAACAATGAGCAGTTCTTC
TRBV6-1	13	.	TRBJ2-7	once	CASSKEGIDEQYF	TGTGCCAGCAGTAAGGAGGGGATCGACGAGCAGTACTTC
TRBV7-9	13	.	TRBJ2-4	.	CASSAAGLRIQYF	TGTGCCAGCAGCGCGGCGGGGCTTCGGATTCAGTACTTC
TRBV7-9	15	TRBD1	TRBJ2-7	.	CASSFSARGHHEQYF	TGTGCCAGCAGCTTCTCGGCCAGGGGGCACCACGAGCAGTACTTC
TRBV2	15	.	TRBJ2-3	once	CASSESRGRTDTQYF	TGTGCCAGCAGTGAAAGTCGAGGGCGGACAGATACGCAGTATTTT
TRBV11-1	16	TRBD2	TRBJ2-1	.	CASSLVGLAGHNEQFF	TGTGCCAGCAGCTTAGTTGGACTAGCGGGACACAATGAGCAGTTCTTC
TRBV7-2	15	TRBD2	TRBJ2-7	.	CASSLGVAGVGEQYF	TGTGCCAGCAGCTTAGGGGTAGCGGGAGTAGGTGAGCAGTACTTC
TRBV5-4	13	.	TRBJ1-4	once	CASSTTGDTKLFF	TGTGCCAGCAGTACCACCGGGGACACAAAACTGTTTTTT
TRBV6-5	15	TRBD1	TRBJ1-5	.	CASRETGLAGGPQHF	TGTGCCAGCAGGGAGACAGGGCTTGCGGGGGGGCCCCAGCATTTT
TRBV6-1	16	.	TRBJ1-2	.	CASSEITGRAGYGYTF	TGTGCCAGCAGTGAAATTACGGGCAGGGCCGGCTATGGCTACACCTTC
TRBV11-1	14	.	TRBJ1-2	.	CASSPDLRNYGYTF	TGTGCCAGCAGCCCAGATCTTCGCAACTATGGCTACACCTTC
TRBV5-4	16	TRBD2	TRBJ2-7	.	CASSFRRLAGPYEQYF	TGTGCCAGCAGCTTCAGGCGACTAGCGGGACCCTACGAGCAGTACTTC
TRBV28	13	.	TRBJ2-7	.	CASPPPGSYEQYF	TGTGCCAGCCCCCCCCCAGGGTCCTACGAGCAGTACTTC
TRBV9	16	.	TRBJ1-3	.	CASSLGTDPGGNTIYF	TGTGCCAGCAGCCTAGGGACCGACCCAGGGGGAAACACCATATATTTT
TRBV19	18	.	TRBJ2-6	.	CASSISGGGSPGANVLTF	TGTGCCAGTAGTATATCAGGGGGCGGGAGCCCTGGGGCCAACGTCCTGACTTTC
TRBV5-1	17	.	TRBJ1-4	once	CASSLGPPGQPNEKLFF	TGCGCCAGCAGCTTGGGACCACCGGGACAACCAAATGAAAAACTGTTTTTT
TRBV28	12	.	TRBJ2-7	.	CASSVQGGEQYF	TGTGCCAGCAGCGTACAGGGCGGCGAGCAGTACTTC
TRBV2	15	TRBD2	TRBJ2-1	few	CASEFLGGRASEQFF	TGTGCCAGCGAATTTTTAGGCGGGAGGGCCAGTGAGCAGTTCTTC
TRBV25-1	16	TRBD2	TRBJ2-3	.	CASSELSGGFTDTQYF	TGTGCCAGCAGTGAACTTAGCGGGGGATTCACAGATACGCAGTATTTT
TRBV10-1	15	.	TRBJ2-2	.	CASRGGAGSTGELFF	TGCGCCAGCCGAGGTGGGGCAGGCTCCACCGGGGAGCTGTTTTTT